This TCR beta chain is drawn from a study of T-cell memory formation after mild COVID-19. A single record per CDR3 protein comes from TCRdb applying MiXCR to the 5' RACE reads. The top ten hold about 22% of the sample, which has 300,000 to 400,000 distinct CDR3 sequences, approximately 16% seen once. The V gene lost 5 bases and the J gene lost 5 bases, with 16 bases spanning the gap. CDR3 length equals 15 residues. The chain links TRBV12-3 or TRBV12-4 to TRBJ1-3, with D perhaps matching TRBD1 (5 bases). The sequencing sample was made of PBMCs or a T cell subset sorted from them (not recorded which). This TCR derives from a man aged 18 to 29 who had mild COVID-19 (a few samples of this study predate the infection). Cell type and time point are not known. The CDR3 reads CASSGREAGRNTIYF. The CDR3 DNA sequence: TGTGCCAGCAGTGGCAGGGAGGCGGGACGAAACACCATATATTTT.